These T cell receptor beta chains were read from a single sample in a study of T cell responses to AZD1222 COVID-19 vaccine. Libraries were prepared by immunoSEQ multiplex PCR; TCRdb keeps only in-frame clonotypes and omits some of them. The top ten hold less than 3% of the sample, which has 150,000 to 200,000 clones, less than 95% seen once. The specimen was peripheral blood, collected on day 0 of AZD1222 vaccination. These TCRs come from an adult in good health. CDR3s include the opening cysteine and the closing phenylalanine or tryptophan. Fields, in order: clone size, J gene, V gene, D gene, CDR3 DNA, CDR3 protein. The D gene is left open where the match is weak. Part of the rows lack a size; the others show once, few, many or a class for expanded clones.

>NA|TRBJ2-7|TRBV11-2|TRBD1
TGTGCCAGCAGCTTATTCGGACAGGGCGATGCCGAGCAGTACTTC
CASSLFGQGDAEQYF
>NA|TRBJ2-7|TRBV7-6|NA
TGTGCCAGCAGCTTAGGGGGGGCACTCTACGAGCAGTACTTC
CASSLGGALYEQYF
>NA|TRBJ2-7|TRBV6-5|NA
TGTGCCAGCAGTTACAGGGGTACCTACGAGCAGTACTTC
CASSYRGTYEQYF
>NA|TRBJ1-1|TRBV5-1|NA
TGCGCCAGCAGCCGTGGACAGACGGGCACTGAAGCTTTCTTT
CASSRGQTGTEAFF
>NA|TRBJ1-5|TRBV7-9|TRBD1
TGTGCCAGCAGCTTGACAGGGGGGGTTCAGCCCCAGCATTTT
CASSLTGGVQPQHF
>NA|TRBJ2-1|TRBV9|NA
TGTGCCAGCAGCGTAATGCGGGTCTCCTACAATGAGCAGTTCTTC
CASSVMRVSYNEQFF
>NA|TRBJ1-1|TRBV6-2/TRBV6-3|NA
TGTGCCAGCAGTTACTCATACCCCTTCACTGAAGCTTTCTTT
CASSYSYPFTEAFF
>NA|TRBJ1-6|TRBV4-1|TRBD1
TGCGCCAGCAGCCAAGTGGACAGGGCGGCCTATAATTCACCCCTCCACTTT
CASSQVDRAAYNSPLHF
>NA|TRBJ2-1|TRBV19|TRBD1
TGTGCCAGTAGTATAGGGACCCCGGGACAGGGCTACTACAATGAGCAGTTCTTC
CASSIGTPGQGYYNEQFF
>NA|TRBJ1-3|TRBV3-1/TRBV3-2|NA
TGTGCCAGCAGCCTCCTTAGCTCTGGAAACACCATATATTTT
CASSLLSSGNTIYF
>NA|TRBJ1-1|TRBV6-5|TRBD1
TGTGCCAGCACCGCCCCAGGGGGGACTGAAGCTTTCTTT
CASTAPGGTEAFF
>NA|TRBJ2-7|TRBV19|NA
TGTGCCAGTAGAACAACGACAGGTCCCCAGCAGTACTTC
CASRTTTGPQQYF
>once|TRBJ1-2|TRBV27|TRBD1
TGTGCCAGCAGTTCCTGGACAGGGGGCCCTATGGGTGGCTACACCTTC
CASSSWTGGPMGGYTF
>NA|TRBJ2-1|TRBV4-3|NA
TGCGCCAGCAGCCAAGGTGGGTTCAATGAGCAGTTCTTC
CASSQGGFNEQFF
>NA|TRBJ1-3|TRBV5-4|NA
TGTGCCAGCAGCTTGGGTCCAGGCCCCTCTGGAAACACCATATATTTT
CASSLGPGPSGNTIYF
>NA|TRBJ2-5|TRBV6-2/TRBV6-3|TRBD2
TGTGCCAGCAGCCTCCACTTGCGGGGGGCCCTCAGGGAGACCCAGTACTTC
CASSLHLRGALRETQYF
>NA|TRBJ2-2|TRBV11-2|TRBD2
TGTGCCAGCAGCCCATCGACTAGCGGGGGGGCCCGTACCGGGGAGCTGTTTTTT
CASSPSTSGGARTGELFF
>once|TRBJ2-4|TRBV7-8|NA
TGTGCCAGCAGTTCTACCAACCTTCCCTTC
CASSSTNLPF
>NA|TRBJ2-1|TRBV29-1|TRBD2
TGCAGCGCCGAGCGGGGGGGGAATGAGCAGTTCTTC
CSAERGGNEQFF
>NA|TRBJ2-2|TRBV7-2|TRBD2
TGTGCCAGCAGCAGGAGTAGGGGAGCGGGGGCGAGGAACACCGGGGAGCTGTTTTTT
CASSRSRGAGARNTGELFF
>NA|TRBJ2-7|TRBV2|NA
TGTGCCAGCAGTCCCACGGGATCGGCCTACGAGCAGTACTTC
CASSPTGSAYEQYF
>few|TRBJ2-5|TRBV19|NA
TGTGCCAGTGGGACTGGTAAAGGAGGGGAGACCCAGTACTTC
CASGTGKGGETQYF
>NA|TRBJ2-2|TRBV24-1|NA
TGTGCCACCAGTGGAGGGCCGACCGGGGAGCTGTTTTTT
CATSGGPTGELFF
>NA|TRBJ2-3|TRBV19|NA
TGTGCCAGTAGTATCAGACCCGGGGGTACGCAGTATTTT
CASSIRPGGTQYF
>NA|TRBJ2-5|TRBV7-8|TRBD2
TGTGCCAGCAGCCTACTAGCGGGGGGATACCAAGAGACCCAGTACTTC
CASSLLAGGYQETQYF
>NA|TRBJ2-7|TRBV11-2|NA
TGTGCCAGCAGCTTAGTAAATGGGGCTGGAGAGCAGTACTTC
CASSLVNGAGEQYF
>NA|TRBJ2-7|TRBV21-1|NA
TGTGCCAGCACCCCAAGACAGGGACTTAAGACGGGGATGGACTACGAGCAGTACTTC
CASTPRQGLKTGMDYEQYF
>NA|TRBJ1-2|TRBV18|NA
TGTGCCAGCTCACCAACCCGAGGGGACCACTATGGCTACACCTTC
CASSPTRGDHYGYTF
>few|TRBJ1-6|TRBV15|NA
TGTGCCACCAGCAGAGATCGAAGGCAGTCACCCCTCCACTTT
CATSRDRRQSPLHF
>NA|TRBJ1-2|TRBV6-1|NA
TGTGCCAGCAGTGAGAGGCCGGCCAATGGCTACACCTTC
CASSERPANGYTF
>once|TRBJ1-2|TRBV9|TRBD1
TGTGCCAGCAGCGTAGGGACCGGGACAGGGACGACGGGCTACACCTTC
CASSVGTGTGTTGYTF
>NA|TRBJ1-2|TRBV9|NA
TGTGCCAGCAGCGAGGGGACTGGGACACCAACGGGCTATGGCTACACCTTC
CASSEGTGTPTGYGYTF
>NA|TRBJ1-6|TRBV2|TRBD1
TGTGCCAGCAGGGACAGGAGCTCCTATAATTCACCCCTCCACTTT
CASRDRSSYNSPLHF